The subject of this entry is one T cell receptor (beta chain). The antigen remains undetermined. The record originates from a study of CD8+ T cells in alopecia areata. Overall study findings and caveats: Sharing of TCRs across patients appeared less clear than in mice, possibly for HLA-related reasons.

Indicated treatment: oral pan-JAK inhibitor, 5-10 mg twice daily. Samples from alopecia areata patients were lesional scalp punch biopsies and peripheral blood. The CDR3 is 15 amino acids. The V gene lost 1 base and the J gene lost 0 bases, with 10 bases spanning the gap. Germline V gives CDR1 MGHRA, CDR2 YSYEKL. It was cDNA, reverse transcribed from extracted RNA, that served as the sequencing template. This table comes from immunoSEQ multiplex PCR, and its TCRdb copy is limited to in-frame clones, with some not included. The table records 140,000 to 150,000 clones, around 50% of them present only once.

This receptor was obtained from a human donor with alopecia areata. The sample consisted of CD8+ T cells sorted from blood, taken at week 4, from a patient treated with tofacitinib. V is TRBV4-1 and J is TRBJ2-7; a possible D gene is TRBD1 (5 bases). The DNA of the CDR3 is TGCGCCAGCAGCCAAGTGATAGGGGCCTCCTACGAGCAGTACTTC. Translated, it gives CASSQVIGASYEQYF.